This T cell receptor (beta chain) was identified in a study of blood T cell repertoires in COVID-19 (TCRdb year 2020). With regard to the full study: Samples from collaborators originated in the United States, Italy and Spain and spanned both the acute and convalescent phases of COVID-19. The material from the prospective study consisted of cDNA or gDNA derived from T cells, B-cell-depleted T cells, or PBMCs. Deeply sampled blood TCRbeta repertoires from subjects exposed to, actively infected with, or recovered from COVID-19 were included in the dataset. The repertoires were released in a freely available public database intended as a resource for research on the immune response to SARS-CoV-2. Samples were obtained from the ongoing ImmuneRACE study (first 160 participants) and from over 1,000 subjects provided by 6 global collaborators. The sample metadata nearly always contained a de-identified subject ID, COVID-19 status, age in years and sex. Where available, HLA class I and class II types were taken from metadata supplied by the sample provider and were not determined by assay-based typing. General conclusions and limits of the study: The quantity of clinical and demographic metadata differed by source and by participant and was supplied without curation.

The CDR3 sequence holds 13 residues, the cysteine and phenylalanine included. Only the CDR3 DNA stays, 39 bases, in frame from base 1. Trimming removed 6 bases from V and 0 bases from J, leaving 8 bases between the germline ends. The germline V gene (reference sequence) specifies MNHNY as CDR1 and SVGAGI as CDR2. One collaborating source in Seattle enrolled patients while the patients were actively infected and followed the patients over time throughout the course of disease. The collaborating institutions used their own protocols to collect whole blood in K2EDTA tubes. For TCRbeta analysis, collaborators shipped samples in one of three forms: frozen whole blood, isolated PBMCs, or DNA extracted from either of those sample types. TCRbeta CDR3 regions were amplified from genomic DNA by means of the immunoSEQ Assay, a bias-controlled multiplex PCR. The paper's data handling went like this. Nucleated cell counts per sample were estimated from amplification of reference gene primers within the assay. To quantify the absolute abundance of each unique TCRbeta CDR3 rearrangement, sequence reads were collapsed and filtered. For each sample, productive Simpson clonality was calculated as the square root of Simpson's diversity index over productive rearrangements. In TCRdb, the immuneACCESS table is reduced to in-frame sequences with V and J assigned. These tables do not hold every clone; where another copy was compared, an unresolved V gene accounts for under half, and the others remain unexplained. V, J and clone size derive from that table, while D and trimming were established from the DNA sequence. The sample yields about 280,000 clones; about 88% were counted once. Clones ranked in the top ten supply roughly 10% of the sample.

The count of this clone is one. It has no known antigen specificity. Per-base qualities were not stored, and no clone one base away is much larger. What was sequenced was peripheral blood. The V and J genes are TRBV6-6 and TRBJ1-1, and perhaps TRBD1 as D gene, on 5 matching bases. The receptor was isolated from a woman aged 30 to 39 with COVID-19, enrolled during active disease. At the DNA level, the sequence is TGTGCCAGCAGCAGACAGATGAACACTGAAGCTTTCTTT. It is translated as CASSRQMNTEAFF.